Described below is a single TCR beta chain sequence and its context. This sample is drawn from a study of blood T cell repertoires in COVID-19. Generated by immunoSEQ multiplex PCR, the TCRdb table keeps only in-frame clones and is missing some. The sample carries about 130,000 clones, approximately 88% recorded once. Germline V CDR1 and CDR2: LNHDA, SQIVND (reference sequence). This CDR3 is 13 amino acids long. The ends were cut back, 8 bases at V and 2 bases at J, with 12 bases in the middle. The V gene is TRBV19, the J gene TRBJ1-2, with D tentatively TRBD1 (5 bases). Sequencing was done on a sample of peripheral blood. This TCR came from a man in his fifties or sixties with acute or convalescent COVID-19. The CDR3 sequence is CASESGLNYGYTF. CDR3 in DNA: TGTGCCAGTGAATCGGGACTCAACTATGGCTACACCTTC.